These 2 T cell receptor beta chains came from one sample sequenced in a study of cytomegalovirus exposure and HLA in healthy donors. With 60 Vbeta and 13 Jbeta primers, the PCR was carried out. The data were produced by immunoSEQ multiplex PCR, yet TCRdb's version contains in-frame clones alone and is incomplete. The sample yields some 110,000 clones, roughly 75% seen once. The sequencing input was PBMCs. The receptors shown here come from a woman aged 40 to 49 in good health and CMV-seronegative.

This chain links TRBV4-1 with TRBJ2-1, with D possibly matching TRBD2 (7 bases). This CDR3 is built from 15 residues. From germline, CDR1 is MGHRA and CDR2 YSYEKL. V lost 7 bases and J 2 bases, leaving 15 bases between the germline ends. The DNA for the CDR3 is TGCGCCAGCATGGGGGCGGGAGTCACCTACAATGAGCAGTTCTTC. It is translated as CASMGAGVTYNEQFF.

The genes are TRBV6-6 and TRBJ1-5; TRBD1 matches 9 bases. J was trimmed by 6 bases and V by 8 bases; bases with no gene match: 5. The CDR3 length is 13 residues. Looked up from germline, CDR1 is MNHNY and CDR2 is SVGAGI (reference sequence). DNA for the CDR3: TGTGCCAGCCAACAGGGGGCTAGTCAGCCCCAGCATTTT. Translation gives CASQQGASQPQHF.